One and the same sample provided the 15 T cell receptor beta chains below, sequenced in a study of early T cells in non-severe SARS-CoV-2 infection. TCRdb analysed the 5' RACE reads with MiXCR anew, one entry per CDR3 protein. The table lists approximately 66,000 distinct CDR3 sequences, around 13% of them singletons, with around 4.8% in the top ten. The specimen was whole blood. The receptors were sampled from an adult who was a healthcare worker with PCR-confirmed SARS-CoV-2 infection or an uninfected control (not recorded which).

The V call is TRBV24-1, the J call TRBJ2-1, with D unresolved. The V and J ends lost 4 bases and 12 bases respectively, with 9 bases between them. The CDR3 has 11 amino acids. The germline gives CDR1 KGHDR, CDR2 SFDVKD. The CDR3 DNA is TGTGCCACCAGTGAGGGGTACGGGCAGTTCTTC. Protein: CATSEGYGQFF.

Many counts were recorded for this clonotype. The chain recombines TRBV20-1 with TRBJ1-1; possibly TRBD1 for D (6 bases). CDR1 and CDR2 (germline): DFQATT, SNEGSKA (reference sequence). This CDR3 spans 13 amino acids. V was pared by 6 bases and J by 1 base, with 12 bases between. The CDR3 reads CSAAGTPNTEAFF. CDR3 bases: TGCAGTGCCGCCGGGACACCGAACACTGAAGCTTTCTTT.

The table lists this clonotype with a few counts. The genes are TRBV4-3 and TRBJ2-1; D is perhaps TRBD2 (5 bases). V was trimmed by 1 base and J by 0 bases, leaving 16 bases between them. The CDR3 length is 18 residues. Germline values: CDR1 LGHNA, CDR2 YSLEER. The CDR3 DNA follows: TGCGCCAGCAGCCAAGTTTTGGGAGCCCCGAGCTCCTACAATGAGCAGTTCTTC. Protein sequence: CASSQVLGAPSSYNEQFF.

This clonotype occurred a few times. The chain uses TRBV6-6 and TRBJ2-3; 7 bases match TRBD1. Germline values: CDR1 MNHNY, CDR2 SVGAGI (reference sequence). The CDR3 contains 15 residues. The trim removed 4 bases at V and 1 base at J, leaving 5 bases unmatched. The CDR3 DNA follows: TGTGCCAGCAGTTTCGGAGGACAGGGCACAGATACGCAGTATTTT. Residues: CASSFGGQGTDTQYF.

The chain recombines TRBV7-3 with TRBJ2-2; 8 bases fit TRBD2. Looked up from germline, CDR1 is SGHTA and CDR2 is FQGTGA. The ends lost 0 bases at V and 1 base at J; junction bases unmatched: 1. The CDR3 totals 16 residues. The CDR3 protein is CASSLTAGGNTGELFF. CDR3 nucleotide sequence: TGTGCCAGCAGCTTAACGGCGGGAGGGAACACCGGGGAGCTGTTTTTT.

The table lists this clonotype with a count of one. A much larger clone is a single base away; this may be a read error. The V and J genes are TRBV18 and TRBJ1-6; no clear D gene. There are 17 residues in the CDR3. Germline values: CDR1 KGHSH, CDR2 LQKENI. The CDR3, as DNA: TGTGCCAGCTCACCGGGAAGAAGGGAATCCTATAATTCACCCCCCCACTTT. Its protein product is CASSPGRRESYNSPPHF.

At least ten counts were recorded for this clonotype. J is TRBJ1-1 and V is TRBV7-8, with TRBD1 matching over 9 bases. The CDR3 sequence is 17 residues long. Germline values: CDR1 SGHVS, CDR2 FQNEAQ. The trim removed 5 bases at V and 1 base at J, leaving 11 bases unmatched. This CDR3 reads CASSPLGGDRENTEAFF. CDR3 nucleotides: TGTGCCAGCAGCCCACTGGGGGGGGACAGGGAGAACACTGAAGCTTTCTTT.

This clonotype appeared many times. This rearrangement joins TRBV9 to TRBJ2-7; TRBD1 matches at 7 bases. From germline, CDR1 is SGDLS and CDR2 YYNGEE. V was clipped by 2 bases and J by 5 bases; unmatched bases: 7. This CDR3 is built from 14 residues. DNA for the CDR3: TGTGCCAGCAGCGTTCAACAGGGGTCCAACGAGCAGTACTTC. Protein product: CASSVQQGSNEQYF.

This chain connects TRBV21-1 to TRBJ2-3; the table's D call of TRBD1 was not tested on the DNA. TRBV21-1 is designated a pseudogene. CDR3 length: 15 residues. The CDR3 region has the DNA TGTGCCAGCGGACCCCGGGACCTAGCCTCGGATACGCAGTATTTT. It codes for CASGPRDLASDTQYF.

This clonotype was picked up a small number of times. The V gene is TRBV15, the J gene TRBJ2-2, with 9 bases lining up with TRBD1. Trimming removed 4 bases from V and 3 bases from J; junction bases left unmatched: 6. The CDR3 spans 16 residues. The V gene's germline CDR1 is LNHNV and CDR2 YYDKDF (reference sequence). CDR3: CATSTGQGMDTGELFF. CDR3 nucleotide sequence: TGTGCCACCAGCACCGGACAGGGGATGGACACCGGGGAGCTGTTTTTT.

The chain carries TRBV20-1 and TRBJ2-3; possible D gene TRBD2, 6 bases. The ends were cut back, 3 bases at V and 8 bases at J, with 9 bases in the middle. CDR3 length equals 11 residues. Germline V CDR1 and CDR2: DFQATT, SNEGSKA (reference sequence). The CDR3 spells CSARRDSTQYF. CDR3 in DNA: TGCAGTGCTAGGCGGGATTCTACGCAGTATTTT.

This clonotype was observed a handful of times. The chain recombines TRBV9 with TRBJ2-1, with TRBD2 matching 8 bases. The CDR3 covers 15 residues. The germline V gene has CDR1 SGDLS and CDR2 YYNGEE. V dropped 4 bases and J dropped 0; count of bases not matched to a gene: 3. CDR3 region: CASSISGSSYNEQFF. The CDR3 nucleotides read TGTGCCAGCAGCATAAGCGGGAGCTCCTACAATGAGCAGTTCTTC. Based on the CDR3 plus reference TRBV9 and TRBJ2-1, the full variable domain is DSGVTQTPKHLITATGQRVTLRCSPRSGDLSVYWYQQSLDQGLQFLIQYYNGEERAKGNILERFSAQQFPDLHSELNLSSLELGDSALYFCASSISGSSYNEQFFGPGTRLTVL.

The chain links TRBV20-1 to TRBJ2-3; 13 bases match TRBD2. Germline values: CDR1 DFQATT, CDR2 SNEGSKA (reference sequence). The J segment lost 5 bases and the V segment lost 1 base, leaving 15 bases of the junction unmatched. The CDR3 is made up of 19 amino acids. The DNA of the CDR3 is TGCAGTGCTAGAGTCCCCGCGGGACTAGCGGGATCTCCGGGAGATACGCAGTATTTT. It translates to CSARVPAGLAGSPGDTQYF.

This clonotype was counted only a few times. The chain couples TRBV12-3 or TRBV12-4 to TRBJ1-6, with TRBD1 matching over 9 bases. The CDR3 is 14 residues long. Losses at the gene ends were 6 bases for V and 10 bases for J; bases not matched to a gene: 7. The CDR3 DNA follows: TGTGCCAGCAGCTCGGGACAGGGAGAATCACCCCTCCACTTT. Translation gives CASSSGQGESPLHF.

The V gene is TRBV12-3 or TRBV12-4, the J gene TRBJ2-1; 8 positions agree with TRBD2. The length of the CDR3 is 15 residues. Germline trimming cut 6 bases from V and 6 bases from J; bases unmatched to any gene: 10. In DNA, the CDR3 is TGTGCCAGCAGGTCCGGGACTAGGAGGTTCAATGAGCAGTTCTTC. Encoded protein: CASRSGTRRFNEQFF.